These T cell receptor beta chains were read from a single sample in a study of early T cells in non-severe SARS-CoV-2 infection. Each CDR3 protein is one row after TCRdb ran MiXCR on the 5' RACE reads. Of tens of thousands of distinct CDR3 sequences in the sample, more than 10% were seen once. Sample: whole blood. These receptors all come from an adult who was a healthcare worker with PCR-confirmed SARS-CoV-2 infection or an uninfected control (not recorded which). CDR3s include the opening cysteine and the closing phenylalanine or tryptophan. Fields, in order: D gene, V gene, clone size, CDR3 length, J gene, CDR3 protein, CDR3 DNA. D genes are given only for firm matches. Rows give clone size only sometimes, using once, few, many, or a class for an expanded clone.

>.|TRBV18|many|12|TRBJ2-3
CATGTFIDTQYF
TGTGCCACCGGGACCTTCATAGATACGCAGTATTTT
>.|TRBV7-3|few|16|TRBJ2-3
CASSLTTTPGTDTQYF
TGTGCCAGCAGCTTAACGACGACGCCAGGGACAGATACGCAGTATTTT
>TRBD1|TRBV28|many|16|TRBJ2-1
CASSLSRDRGYHEQFF
TGTGCCAGCAGTTTATCTCGGGACAGGGGGTACCATGAGCAGTTCTTC
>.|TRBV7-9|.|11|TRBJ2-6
CASSSSNVLTF
TGTGCCAGCAGCTCCTCCAACGTCCTGACTTTC
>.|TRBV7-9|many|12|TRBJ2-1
CASRSTGDEQFF
TGTGCCAGCAGATCGACCGGGGATGAGCAGTTCTTC
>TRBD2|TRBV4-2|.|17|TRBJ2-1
CASSQATSGKSYNEQFF
TGTGCCAGCAGCCAAGCGACTAGCGGCAAATCCTACAATGAGCAGTTCTTC
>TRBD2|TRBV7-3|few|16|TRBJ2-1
CASSLNPLAVGNEQFF
TGTGCCAGCAGCTTAAATCCGCTAGCGGTCGGGAATGAGCAGTTCTTC
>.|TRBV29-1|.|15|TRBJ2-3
CSVPGTGTSTDTQYF
TGCAGCGTCCCCGGCACAGGGACATCCACAGATACGCAGTATTTT
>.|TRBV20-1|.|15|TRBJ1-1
CSAVEEIHLNTEAFF
TGCAGTGCCGTGGAAGAGATTCATTTGAACACTGAAGCTTTCTTT
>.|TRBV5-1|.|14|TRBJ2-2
CASSLQGGTGELFF
TGCGCCAGCAGCTTGCAGGGTGGAACCGGGGAGCTGTTTTTT
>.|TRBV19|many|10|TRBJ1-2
CSDENYGYTF
TGTAGCGACGAGAACTATGGCTACACCTTC
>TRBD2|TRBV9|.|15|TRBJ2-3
CASSVDPSGGDTQYF
TGTGCCAGCAGCGTAGATCCCAGCGGGGGGGATACGCAGTATTTT
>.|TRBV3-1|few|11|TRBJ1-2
CASRGLSGYTF
TGTGCCAGCAGGGGATTAAGTGGCTACACCTTC
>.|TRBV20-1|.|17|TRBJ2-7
CSAREQGRETISYEQYF
TGCAGTGCTAGAGAGCAGGGACGGGAGACTATCTCCTACGAGCAGTACTTC
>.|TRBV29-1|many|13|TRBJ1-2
CSVEDQRAYGYTF
TGCAGCGTTGAAGATCAGCGCGCCTATGGCTACACCTTC
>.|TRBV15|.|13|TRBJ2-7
CATSRDRRYEQYF
TGTGCCACCAGCAGAGATAGACGGTACGAGCAGTACTTC
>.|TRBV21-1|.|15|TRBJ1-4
CASSPTPATNEKLFF
TGTGCCAGCAGCCCTACACCAGCAACTAATGAAAAACTGTTTTTT
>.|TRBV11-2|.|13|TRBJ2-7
CASSNYHSYEQYF
TGTGCCAGCAGTAACTACCACTCCTACGAGCAGTACTTC
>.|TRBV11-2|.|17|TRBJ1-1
CASSLYAPKYMNTEAFF
TGTGCCAGCAGCTTATATGCCCCTAAATACATGAACACTGAAGCTTTCTTT
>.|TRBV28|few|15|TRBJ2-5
CASSFPTPGQETQYF
TGTGCCAGCAGTTTCCCCACCCCGGGCCAAGAGACCCAGTACTTC
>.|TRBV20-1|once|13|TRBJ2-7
CSARASSVYEQYF
TGCAGTGCTAGAGCATCTAGCGTCTACGAGCAGTACTTC
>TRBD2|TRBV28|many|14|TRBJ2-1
CASSSLTGTRKQFF
TGTGCCAGCAGTTCGTTAACCGGGACTAGAAAGCAGTTCTTC
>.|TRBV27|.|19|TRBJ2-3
CASSSGTGLSPLNTDTQYF
TGTGCCAGCAGTTCAGGGACCGGACTATCCCCCCTAAACACAGATACGCAGTATTTT
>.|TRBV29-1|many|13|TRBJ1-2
CSAASDSLGGYTF
TGCAGCGCCGCCTCCGACAGCCTGGGTGGCTACACCTTC